This TCR beta chain comes out of a study of blood T cells in healthy people across ages. Study observations and caveats: No one knew whether donors had CMV, which possibly confounded expanded clonotype changes.

Each sample yielded at least 6 micrograms of PBMC total RNA. The CDR3 sequence is 15 residues long. The V gene's germline CDR1 is SGHAT and CDR2 FQNNGV. Together with a sample-barcoded 5' primer, a J-beta primer mix was included in a second PCR lasting about 7 to 12 cycles. TCRdb reprocessed the 5' RACE reads with MiXCR, giving one entry per CDR3 protein. This sample has more than 1,000,000 distinct CDR3 sequences, with less than 25% found just once. This clonotype was observed a handful of times. Its target is unknown. These data also featured in a second study, about T cells of mothers and their children. From that report: The overlap seen between related mothers and children slightly exceeded that of unrelated pairs, though not significantly.

The sequence was collected from a girl between 2 and 10 years old in good health. The V and J genes are TRBV11-2 and TRBJ2-5; D is unclear. The J call may be incorrect, as the DNA end agrees better with TRBJ2-7. Sequenced input: blood. CDR3 loop: CASSLVAWATYEQYF. The CDR3 bases are TGTGCCAGCAGCTTAGTGGCCTGGGCAACGTACGAGCAGTACTTC.